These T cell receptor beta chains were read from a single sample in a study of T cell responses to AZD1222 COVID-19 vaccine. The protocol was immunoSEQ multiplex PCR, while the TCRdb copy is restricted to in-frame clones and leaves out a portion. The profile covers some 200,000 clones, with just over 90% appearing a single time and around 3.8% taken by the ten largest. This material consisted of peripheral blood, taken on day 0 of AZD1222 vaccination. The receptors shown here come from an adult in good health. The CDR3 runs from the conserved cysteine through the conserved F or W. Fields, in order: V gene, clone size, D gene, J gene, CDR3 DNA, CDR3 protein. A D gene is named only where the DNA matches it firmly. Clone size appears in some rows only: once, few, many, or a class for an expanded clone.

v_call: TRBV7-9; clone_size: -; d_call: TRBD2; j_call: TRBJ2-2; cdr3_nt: TGTGCCAGCATCCCCCGCGAGACTAGCGGGCTGGGGGAGCTGTTTTTT; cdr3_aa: CASIPRETSGLGELFF
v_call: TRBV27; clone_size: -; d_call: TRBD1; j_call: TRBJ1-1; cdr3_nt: TGTGCCAGCAGTTCGTTCGGGACAGGGGGTAGCACTGAAGCTTTCTTT; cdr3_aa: CASSSFGTGGSTEAFF
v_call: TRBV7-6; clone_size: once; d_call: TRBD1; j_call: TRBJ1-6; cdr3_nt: TGTGCCAGCAGTCTTGACAGGGCTGGGTCACCCCTCCACTTT; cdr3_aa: CASSLDRAGSPLHF
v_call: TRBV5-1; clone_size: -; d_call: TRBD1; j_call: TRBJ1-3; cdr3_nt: TGCGCCAGCAGCTTGACCCCCGGGACAGGGGCTGGAAACACCATATATTTT; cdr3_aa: CASSLTPGTGAGNTIYF
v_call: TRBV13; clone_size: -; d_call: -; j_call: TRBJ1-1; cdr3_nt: TGTGCCAGCAGCCTTCCACCGAACACTGAAGCTTTCTTT; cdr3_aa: CASSLPPNTEAFF
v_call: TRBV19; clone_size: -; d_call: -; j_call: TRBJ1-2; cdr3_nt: TGTGCCAGTAGTACGCAACAAACCTATGGCTACACCTTC; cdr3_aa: CASSTQQTYGYTF
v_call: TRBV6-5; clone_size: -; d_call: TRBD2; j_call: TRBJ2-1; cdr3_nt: TGTGCCAGCAGTTCGACTAGCGGGAAATACAATGAGCAGTTCTTC; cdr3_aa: CASSSTSGKYNEQFF
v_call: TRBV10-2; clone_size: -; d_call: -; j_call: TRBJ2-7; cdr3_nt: TGCGCCAGCACCCCAGCTAAAGTAACGGAGCAGTACTTC; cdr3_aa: CASTPAKVTEQYF
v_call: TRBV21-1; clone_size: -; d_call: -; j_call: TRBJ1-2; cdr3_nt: TGTGCCAGCAGGAAAGACAGGCTCGACTATGGCTACACCTTC; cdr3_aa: CASRKDRLDYGYTF
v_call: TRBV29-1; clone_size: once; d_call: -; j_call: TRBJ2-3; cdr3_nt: TGCAGCGTTGAAGTTTTGCGGGATACGCAGTATTTT; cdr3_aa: CSVEVLRDTQYF
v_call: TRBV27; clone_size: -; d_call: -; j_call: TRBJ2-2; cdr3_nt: TGTGCCAGCAGTTTACGGCAGCTTAACACCGGGGAGCTGTTTTTT; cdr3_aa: CASSLRQLNTGELFF
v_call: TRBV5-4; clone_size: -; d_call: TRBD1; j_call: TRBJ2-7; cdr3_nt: TGTGCCAGCACCCAACAGGGGTCAACCTACGAGCAGTACTTC; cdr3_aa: CASTQQGSTYEQYF
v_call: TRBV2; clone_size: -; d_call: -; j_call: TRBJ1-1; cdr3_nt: TGTGCCAGTGCTACCATGAACACTGAAGCTTTCTTT; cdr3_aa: CASATMNTEAFF
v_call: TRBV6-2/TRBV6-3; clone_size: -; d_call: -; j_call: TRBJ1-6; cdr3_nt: TGTGCCAGCAGTTACTCGAGAGGCAGGGGTTCGGGATCACCCCTCCACTTT; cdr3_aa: CASSYSRGRGSGSPLHF
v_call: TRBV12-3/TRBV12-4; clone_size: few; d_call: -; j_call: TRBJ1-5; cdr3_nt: TGTGCCAGCAGTTTAATGAATCAGCCCCAGCATTTT; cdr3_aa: CASSLMNQPQHF
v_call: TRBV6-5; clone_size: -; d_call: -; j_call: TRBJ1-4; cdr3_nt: TGTGCCAGCAGTTACATGGAAAAACTGTTTTTT; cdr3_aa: CASSYMEKLFF
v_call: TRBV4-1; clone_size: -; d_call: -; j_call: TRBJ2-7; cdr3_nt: TGCGCCAGCAGCCAAGAGGCGGGACACTACGAGCAGTACTTC; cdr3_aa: CASSQEAGHYEQYF
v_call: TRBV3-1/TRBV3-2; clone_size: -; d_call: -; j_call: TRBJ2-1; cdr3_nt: TGTGCCAGCAGCCAAGGGATCCCCAATGAGCAGTTCTTC; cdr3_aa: CASSQGIPNEQFF
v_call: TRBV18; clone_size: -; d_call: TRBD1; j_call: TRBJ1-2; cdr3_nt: TGTGCCAGCTCACCAGGTTTACAGGGGTCCTATGGCTACACCTTC; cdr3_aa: CASSPGLQGSYGYTF
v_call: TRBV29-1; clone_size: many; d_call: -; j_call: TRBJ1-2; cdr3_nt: TGCAGCGTTGAAGAAGCTGGGATGAGTGGCTACACCTTC; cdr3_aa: CSVEEAGMSGYTF
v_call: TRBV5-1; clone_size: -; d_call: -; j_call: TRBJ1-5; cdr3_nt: TGCGCCAGCTCCCGGGACAGCAATCAGCCCCAGCATTTT; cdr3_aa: CASSRDSNQPQHF
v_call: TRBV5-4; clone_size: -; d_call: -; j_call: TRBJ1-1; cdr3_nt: TGTGCCAGCAGCTTTTCGACAGTGAACACTGAAGCTTTCTTT; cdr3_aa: CASSFSTVNTEAFF
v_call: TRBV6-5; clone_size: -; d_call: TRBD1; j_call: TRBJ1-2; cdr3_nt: TGTGCCAGCAGTTACCCGGGACAGCCGTATGGCTACACCTTC; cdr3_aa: CASSYPGQPYGYTF
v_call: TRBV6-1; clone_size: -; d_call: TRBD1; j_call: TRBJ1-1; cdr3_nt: TGTGCCAGCAGTGAGACCGGGACAGGGGGCGGTGAAGCTTTCTTT; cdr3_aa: CASSETGTGGGEAFF
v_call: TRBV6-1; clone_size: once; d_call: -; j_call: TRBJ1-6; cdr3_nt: TGTGCCAGCAGTGAATCGTTGGGCAGGGGTAATTCACCCCTCCACTTT; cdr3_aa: CASSESLGRGNSPLHF
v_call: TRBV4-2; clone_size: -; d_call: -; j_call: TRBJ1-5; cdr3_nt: TGTGCCAGCAGCCTGGGAGGACATAATAGCAATCAGCCCCAGCATTTT; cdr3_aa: CASSLGGHNSNQPQHF
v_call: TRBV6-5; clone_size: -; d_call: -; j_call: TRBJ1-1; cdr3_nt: TGTGCCAGCCCTCCCTCGAAAGGACGGAACACTGAAGCTTTCTTT; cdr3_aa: CASPPSKGRNTEAFF
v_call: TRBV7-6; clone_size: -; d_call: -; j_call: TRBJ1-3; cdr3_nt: TGTGCCAGCAGCTTAGGGGAAAAGAACACCATATATTTT; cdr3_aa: CASSLGEKNTIYF
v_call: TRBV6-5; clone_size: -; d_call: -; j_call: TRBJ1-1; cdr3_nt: TGTGCCAGCAGTTACGGGAAAAACACTGAAGCTTTCTTT; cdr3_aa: CASSYGKNTEAFF
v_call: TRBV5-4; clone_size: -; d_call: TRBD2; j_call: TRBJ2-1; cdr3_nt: TGTGCCAGCAGCTTGGTTAGCGGGGGGGCCCTTGAGCAGTTCTTC; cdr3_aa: CASSLVSGGALEQFF
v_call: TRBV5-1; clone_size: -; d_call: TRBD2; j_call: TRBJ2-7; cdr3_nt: TGCGCCAGCAGCGGGACTAACTACGAGCAGTACTTC; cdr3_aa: CASSGTNYEQYF
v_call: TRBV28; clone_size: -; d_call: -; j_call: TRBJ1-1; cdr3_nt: TGTGCCAGCAGTACCCCCCTTAGTGAAGCTTTCTTT; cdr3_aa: CASSTPLSEAFF
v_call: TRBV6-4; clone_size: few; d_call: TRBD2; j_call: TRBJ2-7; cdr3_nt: TGTGCCAGCCTGAACGACTGGGAACGGACTAGCGGGGGCTGCTACGAGCAGTACTTC; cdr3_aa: CASLNDWERTSGGCYEQYF
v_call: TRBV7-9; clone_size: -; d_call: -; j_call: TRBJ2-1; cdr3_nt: TGTGCCAGCAGCTTGATGGGCGCAAATGAGCAGTTCTTC; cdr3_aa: CASSLMGANEQFF
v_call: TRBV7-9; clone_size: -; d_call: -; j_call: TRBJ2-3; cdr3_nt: TGTGCCAGCAGCTTATTCTCAGATACGCAGTATTTT; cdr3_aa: CASSLFSDTQYF
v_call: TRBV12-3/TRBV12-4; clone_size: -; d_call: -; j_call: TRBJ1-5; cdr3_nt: TGTGCCAGCAGTTTCAGGTTCTCTCAGCCCCAGCATTTT; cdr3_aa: CASSFRFSQPQHF
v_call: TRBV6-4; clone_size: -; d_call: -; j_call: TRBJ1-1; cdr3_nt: TGTGCCAGCAGTGAAACAGAGAACACTGAAGCTTTCTTT; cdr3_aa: CASSETENTEAFF
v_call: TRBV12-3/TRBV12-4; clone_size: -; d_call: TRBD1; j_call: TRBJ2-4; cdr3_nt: TGTGCCAGCAGACAGGGGAAAAACATTCAGTACTTC; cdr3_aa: CASRQGKNIQYF
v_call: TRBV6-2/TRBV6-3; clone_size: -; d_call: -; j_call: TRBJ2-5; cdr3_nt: TGTGCCAGCAGTTACGGAGAGACCCAGTACTTC; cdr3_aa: CASSYGETQYF